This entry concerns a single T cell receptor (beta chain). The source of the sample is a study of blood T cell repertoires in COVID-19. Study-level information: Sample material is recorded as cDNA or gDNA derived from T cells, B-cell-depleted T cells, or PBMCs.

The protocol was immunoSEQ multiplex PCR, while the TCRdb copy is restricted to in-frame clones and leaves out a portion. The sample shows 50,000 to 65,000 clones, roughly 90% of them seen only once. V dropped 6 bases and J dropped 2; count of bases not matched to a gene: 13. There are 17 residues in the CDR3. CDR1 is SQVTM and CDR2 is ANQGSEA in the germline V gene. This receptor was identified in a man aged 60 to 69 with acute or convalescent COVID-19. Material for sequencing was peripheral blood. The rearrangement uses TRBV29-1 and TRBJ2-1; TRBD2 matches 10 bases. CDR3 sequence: CSVFGLAEKMAYNEQFF. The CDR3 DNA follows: TGCAGCGTCTTTGGACTAGCGGAAAAAATGGCCTACAATGAGCAGTTCTTC.